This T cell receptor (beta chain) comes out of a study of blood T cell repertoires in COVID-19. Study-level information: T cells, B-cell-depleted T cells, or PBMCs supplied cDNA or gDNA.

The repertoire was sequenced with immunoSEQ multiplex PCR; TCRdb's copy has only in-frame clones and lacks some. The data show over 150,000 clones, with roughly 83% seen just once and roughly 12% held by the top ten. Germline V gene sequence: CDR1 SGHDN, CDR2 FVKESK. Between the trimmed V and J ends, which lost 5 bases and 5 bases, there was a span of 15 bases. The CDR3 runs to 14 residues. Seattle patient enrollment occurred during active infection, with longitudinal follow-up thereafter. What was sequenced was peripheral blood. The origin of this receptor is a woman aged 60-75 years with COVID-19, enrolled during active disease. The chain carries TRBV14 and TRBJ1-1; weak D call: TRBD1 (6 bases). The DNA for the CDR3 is TGTGCCAGCAGCTTAACAGGGTTCGGGACTGAAGCTTTCTTT. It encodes CASSLTGFGTEAFF.